This T cell receptor (beta chain) was captured in a study of cytomegalovirus exposure and HLA in healthy donors. The germline gives CDR1 MNHNY, CDR2 SVGAGI (reference sequence). The CDR3 is 14 residues long. V was clipped by 6 bases and J by 7 bases; unmatched bases: 8. Points from the study as a whole: Investigators reported 164 TCR beta chains as tied to cytomegalovirus. Common viral pathogens (according to a later analysis) appeared linked to several of the most significant clusters. Analyses of presence and absence presupposed an approximately uniform sequencing depth across donors. A later analysis revealed that TCR association rates differed between HLA loci, peaking at DRB1 and bottoming out at HLA-C.

This clone turned up a few times. Its matching antigen is unknown. In the PCR, 60 Vbeta and 13 Jbeta primers were used. Here immunoSEQ multiplex PCR was the method, and the copy in TCRdb shows in-frame clones only, minus some. The table records some 160,000 clones, 70% to 80% of them present only once. The sample was PBMCs. The receptor was isolated from a male donor in good health and CMV-seronegative. The chain combines TRBV6-6 with TRBJ1-5, with 8 bases fitting TRBD1. For the CDR3, the DNA is TGTGCCAGCAGCCTGGACAGGGAGGACCAGCCCCAGCATTTT. Translation gives CASSLDREDQPQHF.